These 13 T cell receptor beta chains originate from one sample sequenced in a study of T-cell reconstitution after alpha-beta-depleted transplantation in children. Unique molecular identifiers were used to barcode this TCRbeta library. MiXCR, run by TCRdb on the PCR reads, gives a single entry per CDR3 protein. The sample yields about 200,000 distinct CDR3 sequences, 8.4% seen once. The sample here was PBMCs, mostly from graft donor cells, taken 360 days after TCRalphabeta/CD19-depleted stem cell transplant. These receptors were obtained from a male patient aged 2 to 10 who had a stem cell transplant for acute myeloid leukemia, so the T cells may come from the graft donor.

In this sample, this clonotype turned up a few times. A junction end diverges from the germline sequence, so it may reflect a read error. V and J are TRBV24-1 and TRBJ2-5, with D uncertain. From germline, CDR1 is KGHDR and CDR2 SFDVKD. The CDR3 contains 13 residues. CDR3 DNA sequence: TGTGCCACCAGTGACGTGAACCAAGACACCCAGTACTTC. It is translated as CATSDVNQDTQYF.

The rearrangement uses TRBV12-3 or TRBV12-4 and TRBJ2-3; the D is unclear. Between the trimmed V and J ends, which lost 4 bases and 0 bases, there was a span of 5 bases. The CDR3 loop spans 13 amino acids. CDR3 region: CASSSLSTDTQYF. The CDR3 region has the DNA TGTGCCAGCAGTTCTCTTAGCACAGATACGCAGTATTTT.

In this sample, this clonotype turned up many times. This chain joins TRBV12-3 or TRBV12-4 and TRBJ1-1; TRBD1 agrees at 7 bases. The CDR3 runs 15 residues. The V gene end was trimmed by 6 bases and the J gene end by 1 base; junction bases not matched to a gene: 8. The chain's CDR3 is CASSGTAVGNTEAFF. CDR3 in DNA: TGTGCCAGCAGCGGGACAGCCGTGGGGAACACTGAAGCTTTCTTT.

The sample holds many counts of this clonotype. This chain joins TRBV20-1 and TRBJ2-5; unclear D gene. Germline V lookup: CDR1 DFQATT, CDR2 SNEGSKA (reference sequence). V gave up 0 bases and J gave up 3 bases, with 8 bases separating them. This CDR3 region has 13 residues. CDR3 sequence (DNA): TGCAGTGCTAGAGATTCAGGAAAAGAGACCCAGTACTTC. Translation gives CSARDSGKETQYF.

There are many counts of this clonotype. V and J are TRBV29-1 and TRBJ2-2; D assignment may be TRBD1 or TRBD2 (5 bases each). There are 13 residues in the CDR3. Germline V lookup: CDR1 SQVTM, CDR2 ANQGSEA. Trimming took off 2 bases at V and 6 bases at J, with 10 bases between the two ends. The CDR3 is CSVETGAPGELFF. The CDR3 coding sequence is TGCAGCGTTGAAACCGGGGCCCCCGGGGAGCTGTTTTTT.

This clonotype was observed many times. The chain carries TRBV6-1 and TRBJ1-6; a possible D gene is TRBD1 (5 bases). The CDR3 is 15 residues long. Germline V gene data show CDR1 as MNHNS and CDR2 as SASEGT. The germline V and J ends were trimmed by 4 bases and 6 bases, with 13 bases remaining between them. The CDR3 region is CASSAPRDRNSPLHF. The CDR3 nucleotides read TGTGCCAGCAGTGCACCCCGGGACCGTAATTCACCCCTCCACTTT.

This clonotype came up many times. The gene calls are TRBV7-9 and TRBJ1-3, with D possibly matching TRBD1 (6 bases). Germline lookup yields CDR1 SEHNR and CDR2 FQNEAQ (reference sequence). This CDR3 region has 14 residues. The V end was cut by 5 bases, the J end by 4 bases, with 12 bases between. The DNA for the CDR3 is TGTGCCAGCAGCCCTACAGGGACCGGAAACACCATATATTTT. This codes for CASSPTGTGNTIYF.

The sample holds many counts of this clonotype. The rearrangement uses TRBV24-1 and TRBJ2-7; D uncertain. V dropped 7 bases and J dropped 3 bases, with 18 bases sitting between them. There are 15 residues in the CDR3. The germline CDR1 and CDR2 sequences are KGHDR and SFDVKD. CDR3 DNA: TGTGCCACCAGGGGCTCCTTACATCGGGTCTACGAGCAGTACTTC. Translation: CATRGSLHRVYEQYF.

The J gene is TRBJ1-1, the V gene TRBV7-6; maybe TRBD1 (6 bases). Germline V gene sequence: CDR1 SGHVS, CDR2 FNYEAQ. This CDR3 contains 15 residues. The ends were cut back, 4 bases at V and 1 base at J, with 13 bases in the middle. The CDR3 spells CASSSWTEPNTEAFF. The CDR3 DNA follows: TGTGCCAGCAGCTCCTGGACAGAGCCGAACACTGAAGCTTTCTTT.

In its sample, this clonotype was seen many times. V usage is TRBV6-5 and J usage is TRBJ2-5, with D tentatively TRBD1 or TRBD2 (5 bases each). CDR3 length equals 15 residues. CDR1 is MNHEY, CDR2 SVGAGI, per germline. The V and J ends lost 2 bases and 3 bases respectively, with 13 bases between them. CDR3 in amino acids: CASSYPGTDKETQYF. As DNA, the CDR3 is TGTGCCAGCAGTTACCCGGGGACCGACAAAGAGACCCAGTACTTC.

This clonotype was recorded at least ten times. DNA for the CDR3: TGTGCCAGCAGTCACAGCGACCGTTACAATGAGCAGTTCTTC. This translates into CASSHSDRYNEQFF. This chain joins TRBV12-3 or TRBV12-4 and TRBJ2-1, with D unclear. The ends were cut back, 5 bases at V and 4 bases at J, with 12 bases in the middle. The CDR3 length is 14 residues.

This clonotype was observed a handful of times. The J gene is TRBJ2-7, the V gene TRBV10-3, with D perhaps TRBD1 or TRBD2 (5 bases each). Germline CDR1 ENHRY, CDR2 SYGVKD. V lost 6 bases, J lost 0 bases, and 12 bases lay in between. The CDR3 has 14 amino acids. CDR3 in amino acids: CAISLAGSSYEQYF. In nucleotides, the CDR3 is TGTGCCATCAGCCTTGCAGGGAGCTCCTACGAGCAGTACTTC.

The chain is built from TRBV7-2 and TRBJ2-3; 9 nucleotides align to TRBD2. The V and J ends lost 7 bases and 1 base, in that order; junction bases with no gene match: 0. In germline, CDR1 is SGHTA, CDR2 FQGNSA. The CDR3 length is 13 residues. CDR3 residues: CASIAGGTDTQYF. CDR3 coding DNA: TGTGCCAGCATAGCGGGGGGCACAGATACGCAGTATTTT.